One sample yielded the 17 T cell receptor beta chains listed below, sequenced in a study of T cell repertoires in cytomegalovirus infection. In TCRdb, the reads were re-called with MiXCR into one record per CDR3 protein. The data hold approximately 750,000 distinct CDR3 sequences, with 35% to 45% observed a single time. Material for sequencing was PBMCs. Receptors originate from a human donor in good health (CMV status not recorded). Some clones in this sample may be carry-over from other donors' samples.

The count of this clonotype is one. The chain carries TRBV2 and TRBJ1-2, with D tentatively TRBD1 (6 bases). Looked up from germline, CDR1 is SNHLY and CDR2 is FYNNEI. The CDR3 spans 13 residues. The V end lost 6 bases, the J end lost 6 bases, and 14 bases lay between the germline ends. In DNA form, the CDR3 reads TGTGCCAGCAGGCCGGGGACAAGGAATGGCTACACCTTC. It codes for CASRPGTRNGYTF.

The V gene is TRBV12-5, the J gene TRBJ1-1; D might be TRBD1 (5 bases). The CDR3 extends over 13 amino acids. Trimming removed 4 bases at V and 1 base at J, with 7 bases between. Per germline, CDR1 LGHNT and CDR2 FRNRAP. CDR3 coding DNA: TGTGCTAGTGGTTCTCAGGGGAACACTGAAGCTTTCTTT. As protein: CASGSQGNTEAFF.

The chain carries TRBV7-9 and TRBJ2-1; 8 bases are shared with TRBD2. This CDR3 comprises 13 residues. V was clipped by 5 bases and J by 9 bases; unmatched bases: 6. The germline V gene has CDR1 SEHNR and CDR2 FQNEAQ (reference sequence). The CDR3 bases are TGTGCCAGCAGCCCCGGGGGGGGGGTTGAGCAGTTCTTC. Residues: CASSPGGGVEQFF.

A few counts support this clonotype. This rearrangement joins TRBV20-1 to TRBJ1-4, with 11 bases lining up with TRBD1. The CDR3 contains 16 residues. Germline values: CDR1 DFQATT, CDR2 SNEGSKA (reference sequence). V was pared by 4 bases and J by 7 bases, with 11 bases of the junction left unmatched. The DNA for the CDR3 is TGCAGTGCTATTCCGGGACAGGGGGAGTTCCGTGAAAAACTGTTTTTT. Its translation is CSAIPGQGEFREKLFF.

The chain couples TRBV24-1 to TRBJ2-1; maybe TRBD1 (6 bases). CDR1 is KGHDR and CDR2 is SFDVKD in the germline V gene. The V and J ends lost 1 base and 10 bases respectively, with 10 bases between them. CDR3 length: 13 residues. The CDR3 spells CATSDFGRGEQFF. CDR3 in DNA: TGTGCCACCAGTGATTTTGGCAGGGGCGAGCAGTTCTTC.

This clonotype was recorded once. The CDR3 region has the DNA TGTGCCAGCACCATCGGGGGGGCGGGCCAGCCCCAGCATTTT. Amino acid sequence: CASTIGGAGQPQHF. The gene calls are TRBV5-6 and TRBJ1-5; D is possibly TRBD1 (6 bases). Germline-derived CDR1 and CDR2 are SGHDT and YYEEEE. Trimming took 6 bases from V and 7 from J, leaving 17 bases between them. CDR3 size: 14 residues.

The genes are TRBV20-1 and TRBJ2-3; the D gene is possibly TRBD2 (5 bases). V was clipped by 2 bases and J by 4 bases, with 16 bases between them. Germline V gene sequence: CDR1 DFQATT, CDR2 SNEGSKA (reference sequence). The CDR3 length is 15 residues. The CDR3 spells CSARKYATRPDTQYF. The CDR3 DNA reads as TGCAGTGCTAGAAAATACGCCACTAGACCAGATACGCAGTATTTT.

As concerns this clonotype: A much larger clone lies one base from this, so it may be a read error. The V call is TRBV12-3 or TRBV12-4, the J call TRBJ1-1, with D unclear. The V and J ends lost 3 bases and 10 bases respectively, with 9 bases between them. CDR3 length: 11 amino acids. The CDR3 coding sequence is TGTGCCAGCAGTTTGCCAGTCGGAGCTTTCTTT. Its translation is CASSLPVGAFF.

The rearrangement joins TRBV4-1 to TRBJ2-1, with D possibly TRBD2 on 6 matching bases. The ends were cut back, 1 base at V and 4 bases at J, with 11 bases in the middle. The CDR3 totals 15 residues. Per the germline V gene, CDR1 is MGHRA and CDR2 is YSYEKL. CDR3 bases: TGCGCCAGCAGCCAAGTGTCGGGGACTTACAATGAGCAGTTCTTC. This translates into CASSQVSGTYNEQFF.

This clonotype came up a few times. The genes are TRBV28 and TRBJ2-7, with 7 bases lining up with TRBD1. CDR3 length equals 14 residues. Germline values: CDR1 MDHEN, CDR2 SYDVKM. J lost 1 base, V lost 7 bases, and 7 bases had no gene match. This CDR3 reads CASISAGGSYEQYF. In nucleotides, the CDR3 is TGTGCCAGCATCTCGGCAGGGGGTTCCTACGAGCAGTACTTC.

V is TRBV5-8 and J is TRBJ2-7, with D perhaps matching TRBD1 (5 bases). The CDR3 consists of 16 residues. Germline V lookup: CDR1 SGHTS, CDR2 YDEGEE. The V gene lost 3 bases and the J gene lost 6 bases, with 22 bases spanning the gap. CDR3 nucleotides: TGTGCCAGCAGCTCAGGCGGCCGGCAGGGATATGCCGAGCAGTACTTC. It is translated as CASSSGGRQGYAEQYF.

This clonotype was counted many times. The chain recombines TRBV7-2 with TRBJ1-1; no firm D call. Per germline, CDR1 SGHTA and CDR2 FQGNSA. The CDR3 runs 14 residues. The ends were cut back, 5 bases at V and 1 base at J, with 11 bases in the middle. The CDR3 bases are TGTGCCAGCAGCCCCCGCGTGGCGAACACTGAAGCTTTCTTT. Protein product: CASSPRVANTEAFF.

V gene TRBV25-1 combines with J gene TRBJ1-4; 7 bases match TRBD1. There are 18 residues in the CDR3. Germline CDR1 and CDR2: MGHDK and SYGVNS. After removal of 2 bases from V and 7 bases from J, the junction contained 16 bases not matched to a gene. CDR3 protein: CASSEATLEGGMSEKLFF. CDR3 bases: TGTGCCAGCAGTGAAGCCACCCTAGAAGGGGGCATGAGTGAAAAACTGTTTTTT.

Here the CDR3 reads CASSLEPREGNTEAFF. In DNA form, the CDR3 reads TGTGCCAGCAGCTTAGAGCCCAGGGAGGGTAACACTGAAGCTTTCTTT. The V and J genes are TRBV11-2 and TRBJ1-1; the D gene is possibly TRBD1 (5 bases). The CDR3 contains 16 residues. Germline V CDR1 and CDR2: SGHAT, FQNNGV. V lost 0 bases and J 2 bases, leaving 13 bases between the germline ends.

The chain has TRBV7-8 and TRBJ1-5; 8 bases map to TRBD1. Trimming cost V 4 bases and J 7 bases; bases outside gene matches: 6. Germline CDR1 SGHVS, CDR2 FQNEAQ. CDR3 size: 14 residues. The CDR3 is CASSSGQDRQPQHF. The CDR3 coding sequence is TGTGCCAGCAGCTCGGGACAGGATCGCCAGCCCCAGCATTTT.

In DNA, the CDR3 is TGTGCCAGCAGTTTCGCGGGTTACAATGAGCAGTTCTTC. Its translation is CASSFAGYNEQFF. The chain combines TRBV12-3 or TRBV12-4 with TRBJ2-1, with D possibly TRBD2 on 5 matching bases. With 3 bases removed from V and 4 bases from J, the gap between germline ends came to 7 bases. CDR3 length: 13 residues.

This rearrangement joins TRBV14 to TRBJ2-7, with D perhaps given as TRBD1 or TRBD2 (5 bases each). Trimming stripped 0 bases from V and 3 bases from J, with 12 bases between. The CDR3 sequence is 15 residues long. From germline, CDR1 is SGHDN and CDR2 FVKESK. CDR3 in amino acids: CASSQDRGAIYEQYF. The DNA of the CDR3 is TGTGCCAGCAGCCAAGATAGGGGAGCCATCTACGAGCAGTACTTC.